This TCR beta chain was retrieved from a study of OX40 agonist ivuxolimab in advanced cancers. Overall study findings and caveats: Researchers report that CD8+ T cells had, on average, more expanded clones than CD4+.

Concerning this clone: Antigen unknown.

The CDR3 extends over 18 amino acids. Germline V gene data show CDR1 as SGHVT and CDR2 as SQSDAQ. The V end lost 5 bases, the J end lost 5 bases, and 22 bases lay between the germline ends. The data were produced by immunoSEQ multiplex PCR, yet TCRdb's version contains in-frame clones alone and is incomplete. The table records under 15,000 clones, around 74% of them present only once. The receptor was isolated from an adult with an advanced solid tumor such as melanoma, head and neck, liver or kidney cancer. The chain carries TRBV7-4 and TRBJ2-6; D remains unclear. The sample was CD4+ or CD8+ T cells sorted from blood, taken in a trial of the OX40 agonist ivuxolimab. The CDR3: CASSRWSSSQSRANVLTF. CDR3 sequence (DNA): TGTGCCAGCAGCAGGTGGTCCAGCTCACAAAGTCGGGCCAACGTCCTGACTTTC.